These 15 T cell receptor beta chains share one sample of origin, sequenced in a study of technical replicates of blood from a few donors. Profiling relied on immunoSEQ multiplex PCR, and the TCRdb table lists in-frame clones only, not all of them. The sample includes 35,000 to 50,000 clones, 95% to 97% of them seen just once. Sequencing was done on a sample of T cells isolated from PBMCs. All receptors derive from a human donor in good health.

J is TRBJ1-1 and V is TRBV7-8; possibly TRBD1 for D (5 bases). V dropped 0 bases and J dropped 5 bases, with 10 bases sitting between them. The CDR3 has 14 amino acids. CDR1 is SGHVS, CDR2 FQNEAQ, per germline. The DNA for the CDR3 is TGTGCCAGCAGCTTAGCAGGGCCAGGGACTGAAGCTTTCTTT. Translated: CASSLAGPGTEAFF.

This clone was picked up a small number of times. CDR3 sequence (DNA): TGTGCCAGCTCACCTACGGGACAGGGTGCCTACGAGCAGTACTTC. Protein sequence: CASSPTGQGAYEQYF. J is TRBJ2-7 and V is TRBV18, with TRBD1 identical over 9 bases. J lost 2 bases, V lost 3 bases, and 5 bases had no gene match. Germline CDR1 reads KGHSH; CDR2 reads LQKENI. The CDR3 extends over 15 amino acids.

This clone has only one observation. The chain employs TRBV7-3 and TRBJ1-2; TRBD1 aligns across 8 bases. The V gene's germline CDR1 is SGHTA and CDR2 FQGTGA. The trim removed 5 bases at V and 4 bases at J, leaving 3 bases unmatched. The CDR3 loop spans 13 amino acids. For the CDR3, the DNA is TGTGCCAGCAGCCGGGACAGGTCCTATGGCTACACCTTC. This codes for CASSRDRSYGYTF.

CDR3 DNA sequence: TGTGCCAGCAGGACCGGGACAGGGTTTGGCTACACCTTC. Translating it yields CASRTGTGFGYTF. The chain uses TRBV6-5 and TRBJ1-2, with 9 nucleotides matching TRBD1. The germline gives CDR1 MNHEY, CDR2 SVGAGI. Trimming removed 6 bases from V and 7 bases from J; junction bases left unmatched: 6. This CDR3 spans 13 amino acids.

V is TRBV4-1 and J is TRBJ2-1, with TRBD2 matching 7 bases. This CDR3 is built from 14 residues. Germline CDR1 and CDR2: MGHRA and YSYEKL. The J segment lost 5 bases and the V segment lost 4 bases, leaving 5 bases of the junction unmatched. This CDR3 reads CASSLRLAHNEQFF. CDR3 coding DNA: TGCGCCAGCAGCCTCCGACTAGCCCACAATGAGCAGTTCTTC.

The chain uses TRBV7-3 and TRBJ2-3; possibly TRBD2 for D (6 bases). There are 13 residues in the CDR3. Per the germline V gene, CDR1 is SGHTA and CDR2 is FQGTGA. V was pared by 8 bases and J by 2 bases, with 11 bases between. The CDR3 DNA sequence: TGTGCCAGCCCGGGACTTCACACAGATACGCAGTATTTT. It encodes CASPGLHTDTQYF.

V and J are TRBV30 and TRBJ2-5, with TRBD2 identical over 11 bases. V trimming: 0 bases; J trimming: 4 bases; junction bases outside the gene matches: 4. Germline values: CDR1 GTSNPN, CDR2 SVGIG (reference sequence). The length of the CDR3 is 15 residues. The CDR3 reads CAWSVQGLAGETQYF. CDR3 nucleotides: TGTGCCTGGAGTGTACAAGGACTAGCGGGAGAGACCCAGTACTTC.

In nucleotides, the CDR3 is TGTGCCAGCAGGCCGTCCGAGGTTGGCGAGCAGTACTTC. It yields the protein CASRPSEVGEQYF. V is TRBV6-1 and J is TRBJ2-7; D call uncertain. The germline V gene encodes CDR1 MNHNS and CDR2 SASEGT. The CDR3 has 13 amino acids. V was trimmed by 6 bases and J by 6 bases, leaving 15 bases between them.

The gene calls are TRBV11-3 and TRBJ1-2; 7 bases fit TRBD1. Germline CDR1 reads SGHNT; CDR2 reads YENEEA. CDR3 size: 15 residues. The junction had 10 bases not matched to a gene; V was cut back by 4 bases and J by 5 bases. The CDR3 reads CASSSANRGEYGYTF. The DNA for the CDR3 is TGTGCCAGCAGCTCCGCTAACAGGGGTGAATATGGCTACACCTTC.

The chain recombines TRBV25-1 with TRBJ1-5, with unresolved D. V lost 6 bases and J 7 bases, leaving 22 bases between the germline ends. Germline lookup yields CDR1 MGHDK and CDR2 SYGVNS. This CDR3 is built from 16 residues. The CDR3 region is CASRPLKRREEQPQHF. Here the CDR3 DNA reads TGTGCCAGCAGACCCCTTAAACGGAGGGAGGAACAGCCCCAGCATTTT.

This sequence joins TRBV30 and TRBJ1-2; no firm D call. CDR3 length: 14 residues. V shed 2 bases and J shed 3 bases, with 13 bases lying between them. The V gene's germline CDR1 is GTSNPN and CDR2 SVGIG (reference sequence). This CDR3 is CAWSSSGPYYGYTF. CDR3 coding DNA: TGTGCCTGGAGTTCCTCTGGGCCATACTATGGCTACACCTTC. The entire variable domain, with the rest obtained from reference TRBV30 and TRBJ1-2, is as follows: SQTIHQWPATLVQPVGSPLSLECTVEGTSNPNLYWYRQAAGRGLQLLFYSVGIGQISSEVPQNLSASRPQDRQFILSSKKLLLSDSGFYLCAWSSSGPYYGYTFGSGTRLTVV.

V is TRBV28 and J is TRBJ2-1, with TRBD1 identical over 9 bases. Trimming removed 5 bases from V and 7 bases from J; junction bases left unmatched: 12. Looked up from germline, CDR1 is MDHEN and CDR2 is SYDVKM. The CDR3 is 16 residues long. Here the CDR3 reads CASSPTGTGIGNEQFF. The CDR3 bases are TGTGCCAGCAGTCCAACCGGGACAGGGATTGGGAATGAGCAGTTCTTC.

The V gene is TRBV7-3, the J gene TRBJ2-3, with 8 nucleotides matching TRBD2. Trimming cost V 5 bases and J 2 bases; bases outside gene matches: 3. CDR1 and CDR2 (germline): SGHTA, FQGTGA. There are 14 residues in the CDR3. DNA of the CDR3: TGTGCCAGCAGCCTAGCGGGCCTCACAGATACGCAGTATTTT. Its translation is CASSLAGLTDTQYF.

The chain recombines TRBV6-5 with TRBJ1-1; TRBD1 is a possible D gene (6 bases). The V gene lost 3 bases and the J gene lost 5 bases, with 13 bases spanning the gap. The CDR3 runs to 14 residues. Germline-derived CDR1 and CDR2 are MNHEY and SVGAGI. Here the CDR3 reads CASSYGQFRTEAFF. The CDR3 nucleotides read TGTGCCAGCAGTTATGGACAGTTTCGGACTGAAGCTTTCTTT.

The CDR3 DNA follows: TGTGCCAGCAGCCTCAAAGGGGCGGTCTCCTACAATGAGCAGTTCTTC. Encoded protein: CASSLKGAVSYNEQFF. V and J are TRBV5-8 and TRBJ2-1, with a weak D call TRBD1 (5 bases). This CDR3 is built from 16 residues. The V end was cut by 4 bases, the J end by 0 bases, with 14 bases between. CDR1 is SGHTS and CDR2 is YDEGEE in the germline V gene.